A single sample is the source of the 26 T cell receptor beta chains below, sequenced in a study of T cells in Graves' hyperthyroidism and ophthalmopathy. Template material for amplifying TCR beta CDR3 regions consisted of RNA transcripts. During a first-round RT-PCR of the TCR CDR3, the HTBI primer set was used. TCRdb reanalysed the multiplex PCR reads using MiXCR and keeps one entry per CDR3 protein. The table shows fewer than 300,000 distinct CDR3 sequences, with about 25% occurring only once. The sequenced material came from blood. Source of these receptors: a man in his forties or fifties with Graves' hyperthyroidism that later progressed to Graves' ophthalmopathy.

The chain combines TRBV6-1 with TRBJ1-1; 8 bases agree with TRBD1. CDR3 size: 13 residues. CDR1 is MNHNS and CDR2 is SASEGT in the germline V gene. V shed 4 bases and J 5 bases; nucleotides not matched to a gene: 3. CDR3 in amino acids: CASSATGVTEAFF. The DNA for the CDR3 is TGTGCCAGCAGTGCGACAGGGGTAACTGAAGCTTTCTTT.

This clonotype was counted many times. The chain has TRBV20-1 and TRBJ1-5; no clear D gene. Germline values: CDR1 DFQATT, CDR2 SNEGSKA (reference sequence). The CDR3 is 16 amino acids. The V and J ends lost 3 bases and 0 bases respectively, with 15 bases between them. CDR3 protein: CSASHSVEYSNQPQHF. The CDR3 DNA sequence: TGCAGTGCTAGTCACAGCGTAGAATATAGCAATCAGCCCCAGCATTTT.

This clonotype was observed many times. The CDR3 coding sequence is TGTGCCAGCAGCTTAGAACGAGGGGGCCAAGAGACCCAGTACTTC. It translates to CASSLERGGQETQYF. The chain joins TRBV7-9 to TRBJ2-5; a weak D match, TRBD1 (6 bases). CDR3 length: 15 residues. V was shortened by 1 base and J by 1 base, with 10 bases between the two germline ends. Germline values: CDR1 SEHNR, CDR2 FQNEAQ (reference sequence).

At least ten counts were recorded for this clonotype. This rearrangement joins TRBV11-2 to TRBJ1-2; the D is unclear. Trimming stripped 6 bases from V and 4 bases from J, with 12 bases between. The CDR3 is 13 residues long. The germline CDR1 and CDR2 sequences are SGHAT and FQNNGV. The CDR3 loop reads CASSSGRLYGYTF. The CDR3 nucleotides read TGTGCCAGCAGTTCTGGGAGACTCTATGGCTACACCTTC.

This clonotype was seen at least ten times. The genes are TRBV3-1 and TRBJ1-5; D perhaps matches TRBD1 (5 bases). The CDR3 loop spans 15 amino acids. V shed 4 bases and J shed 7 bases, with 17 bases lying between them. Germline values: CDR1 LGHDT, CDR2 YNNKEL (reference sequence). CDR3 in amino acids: CASSRDGARGQPQHF. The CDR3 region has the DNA TGTGCCAGCAGCCGGGACGGGGCAAGGGGCCAGCCCCAGCATTTT.

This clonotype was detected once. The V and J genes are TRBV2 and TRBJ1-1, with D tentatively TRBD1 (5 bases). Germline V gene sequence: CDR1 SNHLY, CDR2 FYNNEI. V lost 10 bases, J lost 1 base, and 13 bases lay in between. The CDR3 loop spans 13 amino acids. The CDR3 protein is CANTQTENTEAFF. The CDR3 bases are TGTGCCAACACTCAGACAGAGAACACTGAAGCTTTCTTT. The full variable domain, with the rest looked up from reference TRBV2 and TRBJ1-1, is EPEVTQTPSHQVTQMGQEVILRCVPISNHLYFYWYRQILGQKVEFLVSFYNNEISEKSEIFDDQFSVERPDGSNFTLKIRSTKLEDSAMYFCANTQTENTEAFFGQGTRLTVV.

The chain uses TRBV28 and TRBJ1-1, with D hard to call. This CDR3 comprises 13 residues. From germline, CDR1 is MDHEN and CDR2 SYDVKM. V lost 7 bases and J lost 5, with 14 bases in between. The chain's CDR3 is CASTQKGGTEAFF. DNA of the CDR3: TGTGCCAGCACCCAGAAGGGTGGAACTGAAGCTTTCTTT.

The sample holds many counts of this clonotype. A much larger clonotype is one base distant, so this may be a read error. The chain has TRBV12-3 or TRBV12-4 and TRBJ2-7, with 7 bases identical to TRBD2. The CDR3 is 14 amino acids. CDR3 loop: CVSSFGLDAYEQYF. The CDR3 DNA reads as TGTGTCAGCAGTTTCGGACTAGACGCCTACGAGCAGTACTTC.

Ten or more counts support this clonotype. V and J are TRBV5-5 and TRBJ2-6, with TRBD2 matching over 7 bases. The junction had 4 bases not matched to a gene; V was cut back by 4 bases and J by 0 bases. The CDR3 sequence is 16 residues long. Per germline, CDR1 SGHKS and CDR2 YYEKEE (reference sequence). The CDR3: CASSRGDLSGANVLTF. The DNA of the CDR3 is TGTGCCAGCAGCCGGGGGGACCTCTCTGGGGCCAACGTCCTGACTTTC.

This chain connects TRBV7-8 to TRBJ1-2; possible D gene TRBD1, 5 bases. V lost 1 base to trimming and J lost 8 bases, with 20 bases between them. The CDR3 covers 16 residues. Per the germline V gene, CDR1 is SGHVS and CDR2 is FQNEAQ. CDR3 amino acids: CASSLVVRDPADGYTF. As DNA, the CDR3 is TGTGCCAGCAGCTTAGTCGTCAGGGATCCAGCCGACGGCTACACCTTC.

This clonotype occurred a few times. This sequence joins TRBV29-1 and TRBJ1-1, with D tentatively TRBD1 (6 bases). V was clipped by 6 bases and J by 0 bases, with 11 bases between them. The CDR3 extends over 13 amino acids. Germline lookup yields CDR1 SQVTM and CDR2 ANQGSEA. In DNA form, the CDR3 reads TGCAGCGTAAGGGACACCCTGAACACTGAAGCTTTCTTT. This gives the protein CSVRDTLNTEAFF. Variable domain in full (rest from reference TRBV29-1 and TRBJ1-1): SAVISQKPSRDICQRGTSLTIQCQVDSQVTMMFWYRQQPGQSLTLIATANQGSEATYESGFVIDKFPISRPNLTFSTLTVSNMSPEDSSIYLCSVRDTLNTEAFFGQGTRLTVV.

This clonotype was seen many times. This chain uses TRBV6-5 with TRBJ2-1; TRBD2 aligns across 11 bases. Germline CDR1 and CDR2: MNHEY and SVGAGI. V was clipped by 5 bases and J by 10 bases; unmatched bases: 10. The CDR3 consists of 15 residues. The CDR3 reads CASSHPLAGGPEQFF. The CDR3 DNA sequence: TGTGCCAGCAGTCACCCCCTAGCGGGAGGCCCCGAGCAGTTCTTC.

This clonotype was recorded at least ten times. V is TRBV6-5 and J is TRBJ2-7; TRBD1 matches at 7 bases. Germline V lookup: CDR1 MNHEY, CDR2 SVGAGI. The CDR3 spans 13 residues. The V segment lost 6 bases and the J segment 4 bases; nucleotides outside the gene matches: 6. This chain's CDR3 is CASRMQGDYEQYF. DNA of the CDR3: TGTGCCAGCAGGATGCAGGGGGATTACGAGCAGTACTTC.

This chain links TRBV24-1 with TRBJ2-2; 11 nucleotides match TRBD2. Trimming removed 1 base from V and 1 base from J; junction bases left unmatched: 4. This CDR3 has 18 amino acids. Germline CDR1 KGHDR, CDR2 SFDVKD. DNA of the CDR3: TGTGCCACCAGTGATTTCAGAACTAGCGGGGGGAACACCGGGGAGCTGTTTTTT. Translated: CATSDFRTSGGNTGELFF.

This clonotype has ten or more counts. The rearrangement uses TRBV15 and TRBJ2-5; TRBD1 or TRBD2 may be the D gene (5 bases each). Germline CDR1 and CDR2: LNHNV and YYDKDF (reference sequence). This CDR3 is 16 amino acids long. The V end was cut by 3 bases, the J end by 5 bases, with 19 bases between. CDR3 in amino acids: CATSRYQGDRGETQYF. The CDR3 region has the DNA TGTGCCACCAGCAGGTATCAAGGGGACCGCGGGGAGACCCAGTACTTC. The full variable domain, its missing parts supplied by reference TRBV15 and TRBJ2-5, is DAMVIQNPRYQVTQFGKPVTLSCSQTLNHNVMYWYQQKSSQAPKLLFHYYDKDFNNEADTPDNFQSRRPNTSFCFLDIRSPGLGDTAMYLCATSRYQGDRGETQYFGPGTRLLVL.

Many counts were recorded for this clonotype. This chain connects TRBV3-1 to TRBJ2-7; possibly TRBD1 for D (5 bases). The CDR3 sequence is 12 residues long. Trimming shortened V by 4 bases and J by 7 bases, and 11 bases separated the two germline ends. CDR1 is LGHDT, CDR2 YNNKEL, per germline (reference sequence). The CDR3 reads CASSRQGLEQYF. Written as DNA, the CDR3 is TGTGCCAGCAGCCGCCAGGGTTTGGAGCAGTACTTC.

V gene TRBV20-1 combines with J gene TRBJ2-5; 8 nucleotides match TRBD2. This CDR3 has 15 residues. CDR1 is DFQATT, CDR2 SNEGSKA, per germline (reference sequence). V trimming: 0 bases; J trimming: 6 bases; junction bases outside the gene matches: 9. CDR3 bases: TGCAGTGCTAGAGATTTGGCGGGAGGTGCGAAGACCCAGTACTTC. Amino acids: CSARDLAGGAKTQYF.

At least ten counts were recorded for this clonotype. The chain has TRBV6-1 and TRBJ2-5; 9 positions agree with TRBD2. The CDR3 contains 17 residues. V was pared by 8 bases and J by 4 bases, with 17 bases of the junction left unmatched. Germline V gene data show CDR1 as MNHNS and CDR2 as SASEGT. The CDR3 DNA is TGTGCCAGCTCTGGGGGCGTACGACTAGCGGCCAGAGAGACCCAGTACTTC. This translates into CASSGGVRLAARETQYF.

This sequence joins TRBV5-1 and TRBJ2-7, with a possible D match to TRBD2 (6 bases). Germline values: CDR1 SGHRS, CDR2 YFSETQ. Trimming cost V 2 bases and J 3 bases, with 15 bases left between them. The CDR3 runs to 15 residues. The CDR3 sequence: CASSFGMGGYYEQYF. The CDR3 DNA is TGCGCCAGCAGCTTCGGGATGGGGGGATACTACGAGCAGTACTTC.

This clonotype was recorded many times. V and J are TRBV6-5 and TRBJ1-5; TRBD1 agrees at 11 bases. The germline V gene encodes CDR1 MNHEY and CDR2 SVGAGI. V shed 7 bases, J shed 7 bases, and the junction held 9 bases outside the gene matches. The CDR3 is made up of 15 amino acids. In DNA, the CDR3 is TGTGCCAGCACCCCGAGGACAGGGGGCTGGCAGCCCCAGCATTTT. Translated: CASTPRTGGWQPQHF.

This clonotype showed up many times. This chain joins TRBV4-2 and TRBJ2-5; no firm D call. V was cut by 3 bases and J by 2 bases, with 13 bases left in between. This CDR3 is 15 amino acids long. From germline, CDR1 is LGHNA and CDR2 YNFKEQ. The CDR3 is CASSQDGRAQETQYF. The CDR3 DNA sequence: TGTGCCAGCAGCCAGGATGGCAGAGCACAAGAGACCCAGTACTTC.

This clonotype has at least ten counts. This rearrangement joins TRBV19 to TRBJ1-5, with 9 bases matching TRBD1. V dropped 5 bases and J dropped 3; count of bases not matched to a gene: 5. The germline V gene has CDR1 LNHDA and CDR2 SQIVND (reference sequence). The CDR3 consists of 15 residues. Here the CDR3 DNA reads TGTGCCAGTAGTGTAACAGGGGGCGACAATCAGCCCCAGCATTTT. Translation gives CASSVTGGDNQPQHF.

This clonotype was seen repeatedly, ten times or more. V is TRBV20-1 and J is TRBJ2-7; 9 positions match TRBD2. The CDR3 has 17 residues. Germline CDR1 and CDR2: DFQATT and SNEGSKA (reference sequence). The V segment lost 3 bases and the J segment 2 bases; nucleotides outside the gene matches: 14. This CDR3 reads CSARGAGGTTRAYEQYF. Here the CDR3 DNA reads TGCAGTGCTAGGGGAGCGGGAGGAACGACGAGAGCCTACGAGCAGTACTTC.

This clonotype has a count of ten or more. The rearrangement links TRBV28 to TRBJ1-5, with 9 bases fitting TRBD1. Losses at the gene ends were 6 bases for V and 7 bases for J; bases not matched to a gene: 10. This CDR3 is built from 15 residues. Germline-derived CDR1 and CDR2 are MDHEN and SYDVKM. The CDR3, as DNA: TGTGCCAGCAGGGGGACAGGGCGCTTGCAACAGCCCCAGCATTTT. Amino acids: CASRGTGRLQQPQHF. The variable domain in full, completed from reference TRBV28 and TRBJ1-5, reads DVKVTQSSRYLVKRTGEKVFLECVQDMDHENMFWYRQDPGLGLRLIYFSYDVKMKEKGDIPEGYSVSREKKERFSLILESASTNQTSMYLCASRGTGRLQQPQHFGDGTRLSIL.

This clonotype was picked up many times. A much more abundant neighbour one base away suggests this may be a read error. In DNA form, the CDR3 reads TGTGCCAACAGTTTGACGGGACCCTCTGAGGAGCAGTACTTC. Protein sequence: CANSLTGPSEEQYF. The chain joins TRBV12-3 or TRBV12-4 to TRBJ2-7; the D call may be TRBD1 or TRBD2 (5 bases each). The CDR3 spans 14 residues.

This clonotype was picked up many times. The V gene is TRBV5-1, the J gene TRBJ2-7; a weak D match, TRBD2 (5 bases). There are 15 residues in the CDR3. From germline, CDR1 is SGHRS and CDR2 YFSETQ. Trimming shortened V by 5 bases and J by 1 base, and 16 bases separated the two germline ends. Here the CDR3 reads CASRGRPEISYEQYF. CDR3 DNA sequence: TGCGCCAGCAGGGGGAGACCTGAGATTTCCTACGAGCAGTACTTC.